This T cell receptor (beta chain) was observed in a study of blood T cell repertoires in COVID-19. Across the whole study: The cDNA or gDNA used as material had been derived from T cells, B-cell-depleted T cells, or PBMCs.

On this clone itself: Compared with germline, one end of the junction differs, possibly owing to a read error. Other DNA sequences in the same sample also yield this CDR3.

CDR1 is SGHRS, CDR2 YFSETQ, per germline. This CDR3 region has 13 residues. The repertoire was sequenced with immunoSEQ multiplex PCR; TCRdb's copy has only in-frame clones and lacks some. Of 110,000 to 150,000 clones listed, around 82% were seen once; the top ten hold roughly 5.6%. The age range of participants was 18 to 89 years, with residence in fewer than 25 US areas. Participants' reported clinical history set cohort assignment. Donors in Cohort 3 counted as recovered after two negative PCRs, clearance, or symptom resolution. The sample taken for sequencing was PBMCs or T cells enriched from blood (not recorded which). This sequence was found in a woman aged 45-60 years who had recovered from COVID-19. J is TRBJ1-4 and V is TRBV5-1, with 7 bases fitting TRBD1. The CDR3 here is CATATGIGEKLFF. The CDR3 coding sequence is TGTGCCACGGCGACAGGGATAGGTGAAAAACTGTTTTTT. The full variable domain, with the rest looked up from reference TRBV5-1 and TRBJ1-4, is KAGVTQTPRYLIKTRGQQVTLSCSPISGHRSVSWYQQTPGQGLQFLFEYFSETQRNKGNFPGRFSGRQFSNSRSEMNVSTLELGDSALYLCATATGIGEKLFFGSGTQLSVL.